This TCR beta chain is from a study of blood T cells in healthy people across ages. Findings of the study overall: Diversity was higher, and naive CD4+ cells more numerous, in long-lived donors than in aged donors.

About this clonotype: Its cognate antigen is unknown.

The second PCR ran about 6 to 12 cycles with a sample-barcoded 5' primer and J-beta primers. In TCRdb, the 5' RACE reads were re-called with MiXCR into one record per CDR3 protein. Of hundreds of thousands of distinct CDR3 sequences listed, under 70% are singletons. CDR3 length: 15 residues. Germline-derived CDR1 and CDR2 are LGHDT and YNNKEL (reference sequence). It was about 9.4 milliliters of peripheral blood that were drawn from each donor. Sequenced sample: blood. The J gene is TRBJ2-4, the V gene TRBV3-1, with TRBD2 as a possible D gene (5 bases). The J call may be in error: the DNA end matches TRBJ2-7 better. This clonotype originated in a man aged 60 to 75 in good health. Written as DNA, the CDR3 is TGTGCCAGCAGCGTCAAGGCCGGAGGTAACCACGAGCAGTACTTC. Its protein is CASSVKAGGNHEQYF.